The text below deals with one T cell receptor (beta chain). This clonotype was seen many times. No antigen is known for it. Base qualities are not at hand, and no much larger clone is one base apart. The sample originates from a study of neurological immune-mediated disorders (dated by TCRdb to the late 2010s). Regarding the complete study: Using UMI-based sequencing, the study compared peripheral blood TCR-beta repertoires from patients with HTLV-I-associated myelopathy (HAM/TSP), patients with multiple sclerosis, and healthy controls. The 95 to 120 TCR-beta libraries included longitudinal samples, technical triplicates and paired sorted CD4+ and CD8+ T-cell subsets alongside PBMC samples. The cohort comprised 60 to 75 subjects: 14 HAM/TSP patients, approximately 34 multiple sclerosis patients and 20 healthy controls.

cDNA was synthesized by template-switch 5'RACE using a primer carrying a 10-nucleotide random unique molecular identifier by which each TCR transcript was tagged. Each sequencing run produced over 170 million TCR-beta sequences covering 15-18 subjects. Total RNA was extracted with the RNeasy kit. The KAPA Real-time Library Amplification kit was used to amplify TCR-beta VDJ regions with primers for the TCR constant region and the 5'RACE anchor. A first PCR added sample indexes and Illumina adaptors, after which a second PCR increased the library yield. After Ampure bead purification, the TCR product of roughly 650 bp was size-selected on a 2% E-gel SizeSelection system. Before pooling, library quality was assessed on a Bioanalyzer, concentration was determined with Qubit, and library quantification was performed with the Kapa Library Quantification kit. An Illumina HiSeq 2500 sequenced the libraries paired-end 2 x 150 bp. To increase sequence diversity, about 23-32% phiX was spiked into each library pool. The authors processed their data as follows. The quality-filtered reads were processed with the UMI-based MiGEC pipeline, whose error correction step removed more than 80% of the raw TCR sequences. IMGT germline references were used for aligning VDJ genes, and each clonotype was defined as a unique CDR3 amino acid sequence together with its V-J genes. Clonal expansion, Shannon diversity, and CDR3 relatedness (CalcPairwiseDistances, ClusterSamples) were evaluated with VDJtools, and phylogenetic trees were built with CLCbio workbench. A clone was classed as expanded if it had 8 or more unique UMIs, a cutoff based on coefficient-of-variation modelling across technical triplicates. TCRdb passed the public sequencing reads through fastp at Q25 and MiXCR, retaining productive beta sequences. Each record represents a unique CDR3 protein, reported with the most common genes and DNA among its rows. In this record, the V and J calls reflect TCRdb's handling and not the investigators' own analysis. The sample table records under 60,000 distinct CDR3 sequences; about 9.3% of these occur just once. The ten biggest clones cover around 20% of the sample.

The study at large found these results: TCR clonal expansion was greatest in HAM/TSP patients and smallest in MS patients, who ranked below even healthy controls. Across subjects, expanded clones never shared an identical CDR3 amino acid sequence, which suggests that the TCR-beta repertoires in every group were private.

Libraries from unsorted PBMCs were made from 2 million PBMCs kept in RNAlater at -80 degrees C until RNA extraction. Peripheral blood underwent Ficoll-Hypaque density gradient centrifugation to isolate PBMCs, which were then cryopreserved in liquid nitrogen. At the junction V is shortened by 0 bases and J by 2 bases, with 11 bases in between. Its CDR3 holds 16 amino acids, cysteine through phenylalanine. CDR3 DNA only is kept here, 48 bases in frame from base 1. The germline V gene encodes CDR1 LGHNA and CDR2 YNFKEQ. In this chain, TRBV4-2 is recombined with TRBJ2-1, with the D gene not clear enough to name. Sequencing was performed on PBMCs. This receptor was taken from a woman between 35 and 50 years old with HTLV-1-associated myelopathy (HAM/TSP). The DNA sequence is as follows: TGTGCCAGCAGCCAAGATCGGCTCCTAACCTACAATGAGCAGTTCTTC. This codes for CASSQDRLLTYNEQFF.